One and the same sample provided the 5 T cell receptor beta chains below, sequenced in a study of blood T cell repertoires in COVID-19. Produced via immunoSEQ multiplex PCR; TCRdb's table is partial and in-frame only. The profile shows some 70,000 clones, roughly 84% of them singletons. Sample: peripheral blood. The receptors were gathered from a woman aged 55-70 years with acute or convalescent COVID-19.

The CDR3 coding sequence is TGTGCCAGCAGCTTAGGTGTTGGCAGGGTAAGCACTGAAGCTTTCTTT. Its translation: CASSLGVGRVSTEAFF. This chain uses TRBV7-3 with TRBJ1-1, with D perhaps matching TRBD1 (5 bases). The CDR3 consists of 16 residues. V was trimmed by 2 bases and J by 4 bases, leaving 17 bases between them. Germline values: CDR1 SGHTA, CDR2 FQGTGA.

V gene TRBV3-1 (or the pseudogene TRBV3-2) combines with J gene TRBJ1-1; D remains ambiguous. In germline, CDR1 is LGHDT, CDR2 YNNKEL (reference sequence). The CDR3 extends over 14 amino acids. V was clipped by 3 bases and J by 0 bases, with 8 bases between them. CDR3 sequence: CASSQGSLNTEAFF. In DNA form, the CDR3 reads TGTGCCAGCAGCCAGGGTAGCCTGAACACTGAAGCTTTCTTT.

The CDR3 bases are TGTGCCAGCAGTTTTCCACCTGCAGGGTTCGGCTACACCTTC. Protein sequence: CASSFPPAGFGYTF. This chain connects TRBV28 to TRBJ1-2, with D possibly TRBD1 on 5 matching bases. CDR3 length: 14 residues. Trimming removed 3 bases at V and 8 bases at J, with 16 bases between. Looked up from germline, CDR1 is MDHEN and CDR2 is SYDVKM.

This chain joins TRBV12-3 or TRBV12-4 and TRBJ1-1; perhaps TRBD1 as D (5 bases). The CDR3 sequence is 11 residues long. Trimming took off 6 bases at V and 11 bases at J, with 13 bases between the two ends. Here the CDR3 DNA reads TGTGCCAGCAGCCACCCCGGGGGGGCTTTCTTT. Translated: CASSHPGGAFF.

The V call is TRBV5-1, the J call TRBJ2-1, with D unclear. Germline V gene sequence: CDR1 SGHRS, CDR2 YFSETQ. The CDR3 is 13 residues long. Trimming pared 4 bases from V and 4 bases from J, leaving 9 bases between. This chain's CDR3 is CASSDEVYNEQFF. In DNA, the CDR3 is TGCGCCAGCAGCGACGAGGTGTACAATGAGCAGTTCTTC.